These T cell receptor beta chains were read from a single sample in a study of cytomegalovirus exposure and HLA in healthy donors. Generated by immunoSEQ multiplex PCR, the TCRdb table keeps only in-frame clones and is missing some. In the table there are 220,000 or so clones, approximately 80% of which are singletons. Material: PBMCs. The receptors here all came from a woman in her 30s in good health and CMV-seropositive. CDR3s include the opening cysteine and the closing phenylalanine or tryptophan.

CASSPDIDRENGYTF TRBV19
CASGQTQENTEAFF TRBV28
CASSYSGDGGAYGYTF TRBV6-5
CASSIRGRGNQPQHF TRBV6-1
CASSIMTGNYEQYF TRBV19
CSVEGQGEYFGYTF TRBV29-1
CASSGTVLNYGYTF TRBV9
CAWEPPGHRGEKLFF TRBV30
CASSWTSTPKSYEQYF TRBV28
CASSPGHVLNTQYF TRBV5-1
CASSQRTDQPQHF TRBV7-2
CASSRRLAFSTDTQYF TRBV14
CASSSITSGTHYEQYF TRBV14
CASTKGRLRDSLNTEAFF TRBV11-1
CASSYGGTPTQAEAFF TRBV6-5
CATSRGDRAYEQYF TRBV15
CASSLDFGGEGLTDTQYF TRBV7-3
CASSGTGEGQPQHF TRBV5-5
CASSEEAASSYGYTF TRBV6-1
CASSDAGTRDIQYF TRBV10-2
CASSPTAGGERYEQYF TRBV27
CASSHLGQGSSEQFF TRBV27
CASRTPWNTEAFF TRBV19
CATGRGISDNEQFF TRBV6-5
CASSSSQGGYTF TRBV18
CASRNLGGQGRYEQYF TRBV5-1
CASRELSSQPQHF TRBV2
CAWSVRVEAFF TRBV30
CASMGLNTEAFF TRBV6-5
CASSVSGTANTEAFF TRBV5-5
CAWARGNYGYTF TRBV30
CASSITENYGYTF TRBV6-5
CASSDTVGEQFF TRBV6-4
CASSAGQGRGTEAFF TRBV5-1
CASSSYMLGKSTDTQYF TRBV5-4
CASSGQGTYGYTF TRBV9
CASSETRQGEQFF TRBV6-4
CASSLNTGELFF TRBV6-6
CASSAESMNTEAFF TRBV2
CASSLARENQNYGYTF TRBV7-9
CASSASGYEQYF TRBV9
CSVEGGQSEAFF TRBV29-1
CASSLRHLESGANVLTF TRBV7-3
CSVVGPDFYGYTF TRBV29-1
CASSPQENTEAFF TRBV27
CASSQDRSGGLTDGYTF TRBV4-3
CASSRPPRGGRFF TRBV23-1
CASRPDATNEKLFF TRBV6-6
CASSYGAPGLWTF TRBV6-5
CASSQQGDEQYF TRBV27